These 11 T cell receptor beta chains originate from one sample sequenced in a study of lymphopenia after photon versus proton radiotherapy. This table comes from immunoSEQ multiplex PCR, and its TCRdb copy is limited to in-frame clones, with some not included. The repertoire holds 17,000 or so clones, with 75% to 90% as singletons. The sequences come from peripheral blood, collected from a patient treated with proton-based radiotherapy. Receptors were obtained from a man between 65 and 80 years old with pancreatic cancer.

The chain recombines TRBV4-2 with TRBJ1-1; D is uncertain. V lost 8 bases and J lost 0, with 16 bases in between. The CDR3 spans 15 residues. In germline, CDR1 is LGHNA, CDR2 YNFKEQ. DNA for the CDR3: TGTGCCAGCGAGCCGAATCCCCGGGTGAACACTGAAGCTTTCTTT. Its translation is CASEPNPRVNTEAFF.

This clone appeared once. In nucleotides, the CDR3 is TGTGCCAGCAGGTCCGGGACTAGCGGGAGCAATGAGCAGTTCTTC. This codes for CASRSGTSGSNEQFF. The chain couples TRBV6-1 to TRBJ2-1; 14 bases align to TRBD2. The CDR3 totals 15 residues. J was trimmed by 6 bases and V by 6 bases; bases with no gene match: 4. Germline V gene sequence: CDR1 MNHNS, CDR2 SASEGT.

The CDR3 reads CASSTQGGGRGNTQYF. CDR3 DNA sequence: TGTGCCAGCAGCACCCAGGGAGGGGGGAGAGGGAATACGCAGTATTTT. The V call is TRBV9, the J call TRBJ2-3; perhaps TRBD2 as D (7 bases). Germline values: CDR1 SGDLS, CDR2 YYNGEE. The germline V and J ends were trimmed by 4 bases and 7 bases, with 22 bases remaining between them. CDR3 size: 16 residues.

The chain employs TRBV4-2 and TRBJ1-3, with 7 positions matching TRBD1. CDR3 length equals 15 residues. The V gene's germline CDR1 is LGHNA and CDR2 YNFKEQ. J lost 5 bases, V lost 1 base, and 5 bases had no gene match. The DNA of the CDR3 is TGTGCCAGCAGCCAAGCCGGACAGGCTAGAAACACCATATATTTT. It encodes CASSQAGQARNTIYF.

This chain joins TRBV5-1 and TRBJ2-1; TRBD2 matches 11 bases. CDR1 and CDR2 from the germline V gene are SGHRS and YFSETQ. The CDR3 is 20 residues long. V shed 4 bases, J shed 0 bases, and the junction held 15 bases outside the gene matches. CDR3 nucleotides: TGCGCCAGCAGCCCACAGGGGTTGGCTAGCGGGGGGAGCTCCTACAATGAGCAGTTCTTC. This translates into CASSPQGLASGGSSYNEQFF.

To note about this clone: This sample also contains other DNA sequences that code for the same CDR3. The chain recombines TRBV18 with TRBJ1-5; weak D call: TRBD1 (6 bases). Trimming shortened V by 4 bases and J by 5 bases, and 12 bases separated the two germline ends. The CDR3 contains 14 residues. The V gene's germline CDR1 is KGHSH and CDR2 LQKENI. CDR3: CASSLGTLDQPQHF. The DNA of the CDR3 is TGTGCCAGCTCACTCGGGACACTGGATCAGCCCCAGCATTTT. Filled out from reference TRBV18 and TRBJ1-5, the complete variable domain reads NAGVMQNPRHLVRRRGQEARLRCSPMKGHSHVYWYRQLPEEGLKFMVYLQKENIIDESGMPKERFSAEFPKEGPSILRIQQVVRGDSAAYFCASSLGTLDQPQHFGDGTRLSIL.

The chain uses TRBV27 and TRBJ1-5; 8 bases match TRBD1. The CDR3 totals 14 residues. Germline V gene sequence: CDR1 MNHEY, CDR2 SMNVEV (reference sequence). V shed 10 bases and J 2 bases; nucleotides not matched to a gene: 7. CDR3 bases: TGTGCCACAGGACAGGGTTGGGGCAATCAGCCCCAGCATTTT. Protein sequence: CATGQGWGNQPQHF.

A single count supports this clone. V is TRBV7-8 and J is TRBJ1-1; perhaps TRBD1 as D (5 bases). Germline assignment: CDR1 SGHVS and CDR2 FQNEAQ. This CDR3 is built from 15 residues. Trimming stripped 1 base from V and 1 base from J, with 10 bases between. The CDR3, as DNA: TGTGCCAGCAGCTTAGACAGGTCGGGGAACACTGAAGCTTTCTTT. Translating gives CASSLDRSGNTEAFF.

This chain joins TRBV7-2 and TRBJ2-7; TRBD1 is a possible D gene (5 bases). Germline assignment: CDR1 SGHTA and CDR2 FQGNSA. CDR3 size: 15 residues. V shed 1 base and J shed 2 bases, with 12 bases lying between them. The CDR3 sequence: CASSLGAGQTYEQYF. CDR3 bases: TGTGCCAGCAGCTTAGGGGCAGGGCAAACCTACGAGCAGTACTTC.

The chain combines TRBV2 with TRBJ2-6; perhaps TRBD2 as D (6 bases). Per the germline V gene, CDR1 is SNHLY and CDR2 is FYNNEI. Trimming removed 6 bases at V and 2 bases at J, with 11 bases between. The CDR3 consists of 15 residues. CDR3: CASSGPGAGANVLTF. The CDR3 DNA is TGTGCCAGCAGCGGTCCGGGGGCTGGGGCCAACGTCCTGACTTTC.

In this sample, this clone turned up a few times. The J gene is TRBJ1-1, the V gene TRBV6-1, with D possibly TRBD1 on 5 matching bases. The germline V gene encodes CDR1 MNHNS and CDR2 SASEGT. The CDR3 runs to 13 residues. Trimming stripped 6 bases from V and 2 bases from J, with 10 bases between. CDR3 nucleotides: TGTGCCAGCAGAGTAGGGGAAAACACTGAAGCTTTCTTT. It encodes CASRVGENTEAFF.